Shown below are 26 T cell receptor beta chains from a single sample sequenced in a study of PD-1 blockade in classical Hodgkin lymphoma. Time point denoted: newly diagnosed, previously untreated cHL patient sample. The study purified CD4+ T cells from thawed PBMCs using magnetic negative selection. Only in-frame clones appear in the TCRdb table, and some are missing; sequencing was by immunoSEQ multiplex PCR. The table has roughly 20,000 clones, approximately 80% seen once. Material for sequencing was CD4+ T cells from blood. All receptors derive from a human donor with classical Hodgkin lymphoma.

The chain has TRBV28 and TRBJ2-7, with 11 bases fitting TRBD2. Germline CDR1 reads MDHEN; CDR2 reads SYDVKM. J gave up 5 bases and V 6 bases, and 15 bases lay outside the gene matches. The CDR3 runs to 17 residues. The CDR3 sequence is CASRGGRVRLAGHEQYF. The CDR3 DNA is TGTGCCAGCAGGGGCGGCAGGGTGCGACTAGCGGGACACGAGCAGTACTTC.

The chain recombines TRBV7-8 with TRBJ2-1, with 10 nucleotides matching TRBD2. Trimming at V came to 5 bases and at J to 14 bases, leaving 15 bases not matched to a gene. Germline V gives CDR1 SGHVS, CDR2 FQNEAQ. The CDR3 sequence is 15 residues long. The CDR3 is CASSPSGSGRARKFF. CDR3 nucleotide sequence: TGTGCCAGCAGCCCGAGCGGGAGCGGGAGGGCTAGAAAGTTCTTC.

The chain employs TRBV19 and TRBJ2-7, with D possibly TRBD2 on 6 matching bases. The V end lost 2 bases, the J end lost 0 bases, and 11 bases lay between the germline ends. In germline, CDR1 is LNHDA, CDR2 SQIVND (reference sequence). CDR3 size: 15 residues. The CDR3 protein is CASSIQGGSSYEQYF. The CDR3 DNA is TGTGCCAGTAGTATACAGGGAGGAAGCTCCTACGAGCAGTACTTC.

The chain recombines TRBV14 with TRBJ2-1; 7 bases match TRBD1. The V and J ends lost 3 bases and 10 bases, in that order; junction bases with no gene match: 6. Per germline, CDR1 SGHDN and CDR2 FVKESK. This CDR3 is 13 amino acids long. Here the CDR3 DNA reads TGTGCCAGCAGCCAGTTAAGGGACAGCGAGCAGTTCTTC. Translating gives CASSQLRDSEQFF.

This clone turned up a few times. This CDR3 is also generated by other DNA sequences in the sample. The CDR3 reads CASTREPSSYNEQFF. The CDR3 DNA is TGTGCCAGTACTCGTGAGCCGAGCTCCTACAATGAGCAGTTCTTC. The chain links TRBV19 to TRBJ2-1; D gene unclear. The germline V and J ends were trimmed by 7 bases and 0 bases, with 13 bases remaining between them. This CDR3 is built from 15 residues. Germline V gene lookup returns CDR1 LNHDA and CDR2 SQIVND (reference sequence).

This chain uses TRBV20-1 with TRBJ1-1; D is ambiguous. The CDR3 is 11 amino acids. Germline lookup yields CDR1 DFQATT and CDR2 SNEGSKA (reference sequence). V was clipped by 5 bases and J by 8 bases, with 12 bases between them. The CDR3 loop is CSASLLVEAFF. CDR3 in DNA: TGCAGTGCTTCTCTTCTAGTGGAAGCTTTCTTT.

This clone turned up a few times. The gene calls are TRBV2 and TRBJ1-5, with 8 bases lining up with TRBD1. J lost 0 bases, V lost 5 bases, and 3 bases had no gene match. Germline assignment: CDR1 SNHLY and CDR2 FYNNEI. This CDR3 is built from 15 residues. The CDR3 is CASSSGGYSNQPQHF. In DNA form, the CDR3 reads TGTGCCAGCAGTTCAGGGGGCTATAGCAATCAGCCCCAGCATTTT.

The genes are TRBV25-1 and TRBJ1-3, with 7 bases lining up with TRBD1. V lost 4 bases and J lost 2; bases outside the gene matches: 2. The CDR3 sequence is 14 residues long. The germline V gene has CDR1 MGHDK and CDR2 SYGVNS. CDR3 in amino acids: CASSVQGTGNTIYF. The CDR3 DNA follows: TGTGCCAGCAGTGTACAGGGGACTGGAAACACCATATATTTT.

The V gene is TRBV19, the J gene TRBJ2-7, with D possibly TRBD1 on 5 matching bases. The CDR3 sequence is 14 residues long. Germline assignment: CDR1 LNHDA and CDR2 SQIVND (reference sequence). With 7 bases removed from V and 0 bases from J, the gap between germline ends came to 13 bases. For the CDR3, the DNA is TGTGCCAGTAAGGTAACAGGAAACTCCTACGAGCAGTACTTC. Translated: CASKVTGNSYEQYF.

This clone occurred once. The chain has TRBV6-5 and TRBJ2-5; possibly TRBD1 for D (5 bases). The germline gives CDR1 MNHEY, CDR2 SVGAGI. Trimming removed 6 bases at V and 5 bases at J, with 13 bases between. The CDR3 runs to 13 residues. CDR3 loop: CASSSSGSETQYF. The CDR3 DNA reads as TGTGCCAGCAGCTCGTCAGGGTCCGAGACCCAGTACTTC.

This chain links TRBV6-6 with TRBJ2-7; 9 nucleotides match TRBD1. V lost 4 bases and J lost 7; bases outside the gene matches: 11. This CDR3 region has 15 residues. The germline gives CDR1 MNHNY, CDR2 SVGAGI (reference sequence). The CDR3 reads CASSFGPDRGYEQYF. CDR3 sequence (DNA): TGTGCCAGCAGTTTCGGACCCGACAGGGGGTATGAGCAGTACTTC.

V is TRBV11-2 and J is TRBJ1-5, with D unresolved. The CDR3 is 13 amino acids. The V gene lost 5 bases and the J gene lost 4 bases, with 9 bases spanning the gap. CDR1 is SGHAT, CDR2 FQNNGV, per germline. The CDR3 here is CASSQLSNQPQHF. Here the CDR3 DNA reads TGTGCCAGCAGCCAACTATCAAATCAGCCCCAGCATTTT.

This chain uses TRBV19 with TRBJ1-1, with D possibly being TRBD1 (5 bases). V lost 5 bases, J lost 8 bases, and 18 bases lay in between. The CDR3 consists of 14 residues. Looked up from germline, CDR1 is LNHDA and CDR2 is SQIVND (reference sequence). The CDR3 DNA reads TGTGCCAGTAGTGGGGCGGGAACCCGCCTAGAAGCTTTCTTT. Its translation is CASSGAGTRLEAFF. Together with reference TRBV19 and TRBJ1-1, the CDR3 gives the full variable domain: DGGITQSPKYLFRKEGQNVTLSCEQNLNHDAMYWYRQDPGQGLRLIYYSQIVNDFQKGDIAEGYSVSREKKESFPLTVTSAQKNPTAFYLCASSGAGTRLEAFFGQGTRLTVV.

This sequence joins TRBV5-1 and TRBJ2-7; D is uncertain. The V end was cut by 0 bases, the J end by 0 bases, with 22 bases between. CDR1 SGHRS and CDR2 YFSETQ come from the germline V gene. CDR3 length equals 19 residues. CDR3: CASSLAVEDHRKSSYEQYF. As DNA, the CDR3 is TGCGCCAGCAGCTTGGCGGTCGAGGACCACCGGAAGAGCTCCTACGAGCAGTACTTC.

The rearrangement links TRBV5-1 to TRBJ1-2, with D unresolved. Germline values: CDR1 SGHRS, CDR2 YFSETQ. V was clipped by 0 bases and J by 9 bases, with 12 bases between them. There are 13 residues in the CDR3. In nucleotides, the CDR3 is TGCGCCAGCAGCTTGGGCGGTGGCGGTCGCTACACCTTC. The encoded protein is CASSLGGGGRYTF.

The chain has TRBV19 and TRBJ1-2; perhaps TRBD1 as D (6 bases). This CDR3 region has 13 residues. Trimming took off 3 bases at V and 4 bases at J, with 9 bases between the two ends. Germline V CDR1 and CDR2: LNHDA, SQIVND (reference sequence). Written as DNA, the CDR3 is TGTGCCAGTAGTATTGCAGGGGCCTATGGCTACACCTTC. Translated: CASSIAGAYGYTF.

This clone came up once. This sequence joins TRBV7-9 and TRBJ1-3; no clear D gene. Germline V gene lookup returns CDR1 SEHNR and CDR2 FQNEAQ (reference sequence). The V gene lost 2 bases and the J gene lost 4 bases, with 15 bases spanning the gap. CDR3 length: 16 amino acids. CDR3 sequence: CASSLLSSDGGNTIYF. The CDR3 DNA is TGTGCCAGCAGCTTATTATCATCCGACGGCGGAAACACCATATATTTT.

The table lists this clone with a few counts. The V and J genes are TRBV10-1 and TRBJ1-2; no firm D call. This CDR3 is built from 17 residues. The germline CDR1 and CDR2 sequences are WNHNN and SYGVQD (reference sequence). Trimming took 3 bases from V and 6 from J, leaving 23 bases between them. CDR3 coding DNA: TGCGCCAGCAGTGAACGACTACTCCACCCCTTGGGCGATGGCTACACCTTC. Residues: CASSERLLHPLGDGYTF.

The chain uses TRBV7-9 and TRBJ2-7; no reliable D call. Trimming took off 0 bases at V and 6 bases at J, with 9 bases between the two ends. Germline V gives CDR1 SEHNR, CDR2 FQNEAQ (reference sequence). CDR3 length: 13 residues. In DNA, the CDR3 is TGTGCCAGCAGCTTAGCGGGTTCGGGCGAGCAGTACTTC. Protein product: CASSLAGSGEQYF.

The CDR3 spells CASSLSGTGRTEQFF. Written as DNA, the CDR3 is TGTGCCAGCAGTTTATCTGGAACAGGCCGCACTGAGCAGTTCTTC. The rearrangement joins TRBV27 to TRBJ2-1, with a possible D match to TRBD1 (5 bases). V lost 0 bases and J 9 bases, leaving 15 bases between the germline ends. The germline gives CDR1 MNHEY, CDR2 SMNVEV (reference sequence). The CDR3 spans 15 residues.

This clone was seen a handful of times. The chain recombines TRBV19 with TRBJ1-1; D is ambiguous. Trimming pared 3 bases from V and 7 bases from J, leaving 24 bases between. The CDR3 contains 17 residues. Per germline, CDR1 LNHDA and CDR2 SQIVND (reference sequence). DNA for the CDR3: TGTGCCAGTAGTATCCGAGGGCGCAACGAGATGGGCCATGAAGCTTTCTTT. Translated: CASSIRGRNEMGHEAFF. Full variable domain (rest looked up from reference TRBV19 and TRBJ1-1): DGGITQSPKYLFRKEGQNVTLSCEQNLNHDAMYWYRQDPGQGLRLIYYSQIVNDFQKGDIAEGYSVSREKKESFPLTVTSAQKNPTAFYLCASSIRGRNEMGHEAFFGQGTRLTVV.

The chain combines TRBV11-2 with TRBJ2-7; D remains ambiguous. Per germline, CDR1 SGHAT and CDR2 FQNNGV. This CDR3 has 15 residues. Between the trimmed V and J ends, which lost 4 bases and 0 bases, there was a span of 13 bases. The CDR3 nucleotides are TGTGCCAGCAGCTCAGACACCAGGAGCTCCTACGAGCAGTACTTC. As protein: CASSSDTRSSYEQYF.

The V and J genes are TRBV28 and TRBJ2-7; possibly TRBD1 or TRBD2 for D (6 bases each). Germline V gives CDR1 MDHEN, CDR2 SYDVKM. Trimming stripped 6 bases from V and 5 bases from J, with 20 bases between. The CDR3 has 15 residues. The CDR3 sequence is CASSRRGAPIHEQYF. The CDR3 DNA is TGTGCCAGCAGCCGGAGGGGGGCTCCGATCCACGAGCAGTACTTC.

The rearrangement joins TRBV28 to TRBJ2-3; no clear D gene. The CDR3 runs 16 residues. V was pared by 6 bases and J by 0 bases, with 16 bases between. Germline lookup yields CDR1 MDHEN and CDR2 SYDVKM. The CDR3 DNA is TGTGCCAGCAGCTCCCCGAGCAGCGCTAGCACAGATACGCAGTATTTT. Its translation is CASSSPSSASTDTQYF.

J is TRBJ2-3 and V is TRBV7-3, with D uncertain. Trimming took 2 bases from V and 2 from J, leaving 11 bases between them. This CDR3 region has 15 residues. Germline CDR1 reads SGHTA; CDR2 reads FQGTGA. The CDR3 DNA reads as TGTGCCAGCAGCTTATACCAGGCCATCACAGATACGCAGTATTTT. This sequence encodes CASSLYQAITDTQYF.

The chain joins TRBV9 to TRBJ1-5; D remains ambiguous. Germline V lookup: CDR1 SGDLS, CDR2 YYNGEE. CDR3 length equals 13 residues. V was trimmed by 4 bases and J by 7 bases, leaving 12 bases between them. In DNA form, the CDR3 reads TGTGCCAGCAGCTTCCTCCCTGAGCAGCCCCAGCATTTT. This encodes CASSFLPEQPQHF.